A single T cell receptor beta chain is shown here with its context. These data come from a study of somatic mutations in cytotoxic T cells in rheumatoid arthritis. The CDR3 is 15 amino acids. V was clipped by 0 bases and J by 4 bases; unmatched bases: 5. The germline CDR1 and CDR2 sequences are SGDLS and YYNGEE. Some clones are missing from TCRdb's copy, which holds only in-frame ones; the method was immunoSEQ multiplex PCR. This table has 25,000 to 35,000 clones, around nine tenths appearing once. The TCR was taken from an adult with rheumatoid arthritis. The chain recombines TRBV9 with TRBJ2-5; 8 nucleotides agree with TRBD1. What was sequenced was CD8+ T cells sorted from blood. The CDR3 DNA sequence: TGTGCCAGCAGCGTAGGCAGGGGGCTAGGAGAGACCCAGTACTTC. The encoded protein is CASSVGRGLGETQYF.